A single sample gave rise to the 9 T cell receptor beta chains below, sequenced in a study of T cells in Graves' hyperthyroidism and ophthalmopathy. What was amplified from RNA transcripts were TCR beta CDR3 regions. The study used the HTBI primer set for a first-round RT-PCR of the TCR CDR3. MiXCR was run by TCRdb on the multiplex PCR reads, yielding one entry per CDR3 protein. The sample consists of a few hundred thousand distinct CDR3 sequences, less than 20% of them appearing once. Sequenced material: blood. These receptors came from a woman between 45 and 60 years old with Graves' hyperthyroidism.

The V and J genes are TRBV29-1 and TRBJ2-3, with 12 bases aligning to TRBD2. J lost 4 bases, V lost 2 bases, and 4 bases had no gene match. This CDR3 comprises 15 residues. Germline CDR1 reads SQVTM; CDR2 reads ANQGSEA. CDR3 region: CSVETTSGRSDTQYF. The DNA for the CDR3 is TGCAGCGTTGAAACGACTAGCGGGAGATCAGATACGCAGTATTTT.

This clonotype was picked up many times. The V gene is TRBV28, the J gene TRBJ2-4; perhaps TRBD2 as D (5 bases). Per germline, CDR1 MDHEN and CDR2 SYDVKM. The CDR3 extends over 18 amino acids. V was cut by 2 bases and J by 0 bases, with 17 bases left in between. CDR3 bases: TGTGCCAGCAGTTTAGCCTTTACAGCGGATCTAGCCAAAAACATTCAGTACTTC. Amino acid sequence: CASSLAFTADLAKNIQYF.

The sample holds a few counts of this clonotype. The CDR3 protein is CASTLGLSGNTIYF. CDR3 coding DNA: TGTGCCAGCACCCTGGGACTCTCTGGAAACACCATATATTTT. The chain employs TRBV9 and TRBJ1-3, with a weak D call TRBD1 (5 bases). Looked up from germline, CDR1 is SGDLS and CDR2 is YYNGEE. The CDR3 loop spans 14 amino acids. V was shortened by 6 bases and J by 0 bases, with 10 bases between the two germline ends.

This clonotype has at least ten counts. The genes are TRBV20-1 and TRBJ1-1, with D unclear. Germline V gene sequence: CDR1 DFQATT, CDR2 SNEGSKA (reference sequence). Trimming stripped 0 bases from V and 2 bases from J, with 13 bases between. This CDR3 has 15 amino acids. CDR3: CSARDPWTSNTEAFF. The DNA of the CDR3 is TGCAGTGCTAGAGACCCCTGGACGTCCAACACTGAAGCTTTCTTT.

The rearrangement links TRBV27 to TRBJ2-7, with 9 bases fitting TRBD1. Germline V CDR1 and CDR2: MNHEY, SMNVEV (reference sequence). CDR3 length: 15 amino acids. With V trimmed by 7 bases and J by 4 bases, 11 bases remained unmatched. The CDR3 DNA is TGTGCCAGCAAGGGTATAGGGACAGGGACGTACGAGCAGTACTTC. Translated, it gives CASKGIGTGTYEQYF.

This clonotype has just a few counts. The chain links TRBV9 to TRBJ1-5, with D possibly matching TRBD1 (5 bases). The CDR3 is 15 amino acids. V gave up 4 bases and J gave up 0 bases, with 11 bases separating them. In germline, CDR1 is SGDLS, CDR2 YYNGEE. CDR3 nucleotide sequence: TGTGCCAGCAGCTCGGGACCCTATAGCAATCAGCCCCAGCATTTT. Protein product: CASSSGPYSNQPQHF.

Many counts were recorded for this clonotype. The V call is TRBV15, the J call TRBJ1-2; D uncertain. V was cut by 0 bases and J by 3 bases, with 11 bases left in between. The CDR3 extends over 15 amino acids. Germline V lookup: CDR1 LNHNV, CDR2 YYDKDF (reference sequence). CDR3 residues: CATSRDGRTDYGYTF. CDR3 DNA: TGTGCCACCAGCAGAGATGGCCGTACGGACTATGGCTACACCTTC. The full variable domain, in which reference TRBV15 and TRBJ1-2 provide the parts outside the CDR3, is DAMVIQNPRYQVTQFGKPVTLSCSQTLNHNVMYWYQQKSSQAPKLLFHYYDKDFNNEADTPDNFQSRRPNTSFCFLDIRSPGLGDTAMYLCATSRDGRTDYGYTFGSGTRLTVV.

This clonotype was observed many times. The V and J genes are TRBV7-9 and TRBJ2-7; 9 nucleotides match TRBD2. V shed 5 bases and J 2 bases; nucleotides not matched to a gene: 10. CDR3 length: 16 residues. Germline-derived CDR1 and CDR2 are SEHNR and FQNEAQ (reference sequence). The CDR3 bases are TGTGCCAGCAGCCACTCCACTAGCGGGTTAACCTACGAGCAGTACTTC. It codes for CASSHSTSGLTYEQYF.

There are many counts of this clonotype. V is TRBV30 and J is TRBJ2-7; D is perhaps TRBD1 or TRBD2 (5 bases each). The CDR3 runs to 11 residues. The germline gives CDR1 GTSNPN, CDR2 SVGIG (reference sequence). V gave up 1 base and J gave up 7 bases, with 8 bases separating them. The CDR3 loop reads CAWSGDLEQYF. The CDR3 DNA sequence: TGTGCCTGGAGTGGGGACCTGGAGCAGTACTTC.